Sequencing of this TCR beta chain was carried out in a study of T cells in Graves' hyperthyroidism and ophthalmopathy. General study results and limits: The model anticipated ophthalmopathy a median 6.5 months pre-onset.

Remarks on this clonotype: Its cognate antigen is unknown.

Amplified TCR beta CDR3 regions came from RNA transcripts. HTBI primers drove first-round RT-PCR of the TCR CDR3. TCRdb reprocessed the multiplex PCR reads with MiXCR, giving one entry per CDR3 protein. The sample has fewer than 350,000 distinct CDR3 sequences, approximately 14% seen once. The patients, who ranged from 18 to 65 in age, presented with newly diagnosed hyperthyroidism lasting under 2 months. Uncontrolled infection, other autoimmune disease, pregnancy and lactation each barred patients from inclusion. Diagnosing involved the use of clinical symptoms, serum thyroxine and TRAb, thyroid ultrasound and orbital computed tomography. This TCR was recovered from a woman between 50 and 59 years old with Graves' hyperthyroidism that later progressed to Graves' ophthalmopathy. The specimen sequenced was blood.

Written as DNA, the CDR3 is TGTGCCAGCAGCTTAGTTAGTGCCAGGGGATCCTATGGCTACACCTTC. The encoded protein is CASSLVSARGSYGYTF. This chain links TRBV7-2 with TRBJ1-2; the D gene is possibly TRBD1 (6 bases). Germline CDR1 is SGHTA and CDR2 is FQGNSA. This CDR3 contains 16 residues. Trimming left V 1 base short and J 4 bases short, with 16 bases between.